The rows below give T cell receptor beta chains drawn from one sample of a study of CD8+CD57+ T cells in acquired aplastic anemia. Using its own MiXCR run on the reads, TCRdb lists one record per CDR3 protein. The sample gives under 250,000 distinct CDR3 sequences, about 44% of which show up once; 7% to 9.5% is in the top ten. Sequenced input: sorted CD4+, CD8+, or CD8+CD57+ T cells (not recorded which) from PBMCs. These receptors were taken from a human donor with aplastic anemia. The CDR3 runs from the conserved cysteine through the conserved F or W. D genes are given only for firm matches. Clone size, where shown, is once, few, many, or a class for clones that have expanded.

TRBJ2-7 - - TRBV30 CAWSFWGAYEQYF TGTGCCTGGTCCTTTTGGGGGGCATACGAGCAGTACTTC
TRBJ1-1 - many TRBV7-9 CASSLEAGNTEAFF TGTGCCAGCAGCTTAGAGGCAGGGAACACTGAAGCTTTCTTT
TRBJ2-7 - few TRBV20-1 CSARDVTSSYEQYF TGCAGTGCTAGAGATGTGACAAGCTCCTACGAGCAGTACTTC
TRBJ1-5 - many TRBV5-1 CASSTRPTSPQHF TGCGCCAGCAGCACTAGGCCCACGTCGCCCCAGCATTTT
TRBJ2-7 TRBD1 - TRBV7-9 CASSHGTAPMPSYEQYF TGTGCCAGCAGCCATGGGACAGCACCGATGCCCTCTTACGAGCAGTACTTC
TRBJ1-1 - many TRBV7-2 CASSPWGGTEAFF TGTGCCAGCAGCCCTTGGGGGGGCACTGAAGCTTTCTTT
TRBJ2-3 - many TRBV20-1 CSAFTDTQYF TGCAGTGCTTTCACAGATACGCAGTATTTT
TRBJ2-2 - - TRBV28 CASSYSVDTGELFF TGTGCCAGCAGTTATTCGGTGGACACCGGGGAGCTGTTTTTT
TRBJ2-7 TRBD2 few TRBV7-9 CASSSGTGAGGYYEQYF TGTGCCAGCAGCTCGGGCACCGGAGCGGGGGGGTACTACGAGCAGTACTTC
TRBJ2-1 TRBD2 many TRBV13 CASSLVSTSGGSEQFF TGTGCCAGCAGCTTAGTCTCAACTAGCGGGGGTAGTGAGCAGTTCTTC
TRBJ2-3 - few TRBV4-2 CASTLPHEAESTDTQYF TGTGCCAGCACCCTACCACACGAAGCGGAGTCCACAGATACGCAGTATTTT
TRBJ2-1 - - TRBV20-1 CSARGAPTTEQFF TGCAGTGCTAGAGGGGCTCCGACCACTGAGCAGTTCTTC
TRBJ2-3 - - TRBV24-1 CATSESSTDTQYF TGTGCCACCAGTGAGAGTAGCACAGATACGCAGTATTTT
TRBJ2-3 TRBD2 - TRBV7-2 CASSLAAGAVVDTQYF TGTGCCAGCAGCTTAGCAGCGGGGGCGGTTGTAGATACGCAGTATTTT
TRBJ1-1 - few TRBV28 CASTPPGMNTEAFF TGTGCCAGCACCCCTCCGGGGATGAACACTGAAGCTTTCTTT
TRBJ1-6 - - TRBV5-8 CASSGRGVWNSPLHF TGTGCCAGCAGCGGCAGGGGAGTTTGGAATTCACCCCTCCACTTT
TRBJ1-1 - - TRBV10-3 CAISRVIMNTEAFF TGTGCCATCTCCAGGGTGATCATGAACACTGAAGCTTTCTTT
TRBJ2-7 - many TRBV12-3/TRBV12-4 CASSLGAFSYEQYF TGTGCCAGCAGTTTAGGGGCGTTCTCCTACGAGCAGTACTTC
TRBJ2-1 - - TRBV3-1 CASSQVLRLGVDNEQFF TGTGCCAGCAGCCAAGTACTTCGTCTTGGGGTCGACAATGAGCAGTTCTTC
TRBJ2-5 - - TRBV9 CASSVTGQETQYF TGTGCCAGCAGCGTAACAGGCCAAGAGACCCAGTACTTC
TRBJ1-5 - - TRBV7-9 CAGSYSNQPQHF TGTGCTGGCAGCTATAGCAATCAGCCCCAGCATTTT
TRBJ1-1 - many TRBV4-3 CASSQDSSRGTEAFF TGCGCCAGCAGCCAAGATAGCTCCAGGGGCACTGAAGCTTTCTTT
TRBJ1-1 - - TRBV10-3 CAISSINTEAFF TGTGCCATCTCTTCGATTAACACTGAAGCTTTCTTT
TRBJ1-5 - - TRBV24-1 CTAEDQPQHF TGTACGGCTGAGGACCAGCCCCAGCATTTT
TRBJ1-1 - - TRBV7-9 CASISGTANTEAFF TGTGCCAGCATTTCCGGGACGGCCAACACTGAAGCTTTCTTT
TRBJ2-7 TRBD2 many TRBV5-1 CASSSILAADEQYF TGCGCCAGCAGCTCAATACTAGCGGCGGACGAGCAGTACTTC
TRBJ1-1 - few TRBV20-1 CSAIDYTEAFF TGCAGTGCTATCGACTACACTGAAGCTTTCTTT
TRBJ2-7 - many TRBV30 CAWSVDSSYEQYF TGTGCCTGGAGTGTCGACAGCTCCTACGAGCAGTACTTC
TRBJ1-1 TRBD1 - TRBV7-6 CASSSRRDSSYNEAFF TGTGCCAGCAGCTCGAGGAGGGACAGCTCATACAATGAAGCTTTCTTT
TRBJ1-3 - - TRBV10-3 CAISGPGEGNTIYF TGTGCCATCAGTGGCCCAGGGGAAGGAAACACCATATATTTT
TRBJ1-5 TRBD1 once TRBV20-1 CSAKTGDNQPQHF TGCAGTGCTAAGACAGGGGACAATCAGCCCCAGCATTTT
TRBJ2-7 TRBD1 once TRBV5-1 CASSLPPGQGTGYYEQYF TGCGCCAGCAGCTTGCCCCCGGGACAGGGCACCGGCTACTACGAGCAGTACTTC
TRBJ1-5 - few TRBV4-2 CASSQYKRGNQPQHF TGTGCCAGCAGCCAATACAAAAGAGGTAATCAGCCCCAGCATTTT
TRBJ1-1 - many TRBV7-9 CASSLSSMSEAFF TGTGCCAGCAGCTTATCATCGATGTCTGAAGCTTTCTTT